This T cell receptor beta chain was found in a study of neoadjuvant anti-PD-1 for oral cavity cancer. Study-level results: Pretreatment Treg/Th17 ratio correlated inversely with post-treatment tumor clonality.

The CDR3 extends over 14 amino acids. The V end lost 4 bases, the J end lost 7 bases, and 15 bases lay between the germline ends. CDR1 and CDR2 from the germline V gene are SGDLS and YYNGEE. TCRdb's table, derived via immunoSEQ multiplex PCR, lists solely in-frame clones and lacks some. The sample has 6,500 to 7,500 clones; nearly 45% are singletons. Of note for this clone: The antigen is undetermined.

The receptor's source is a person between 35 and 79 years old with oral cavity squamous cell carcinoma. The sequencing here drew on tumor tissue, taken before nivolumab (anti-PD-1) treatment. The chain recombines TRBV9 with TRBJ2-1; the D gene is possibly TRBD1 (6 bases). CDR3 sequence: CASSLQVRGNEQFF. The CDR3 bases are TGTGCCAGCAGCCTACAGGTCAGGGGAAATGAGCAGTTCTTC.